The subject of this entry is one T cell receptor beta chain. This specimen belongs to a study of blood T cell repertoires in COVID-19. V was shortened by 0 bases and J by 8 bases, with 13 bases between the two germline ends. This CDR3 region has 14 residues. CDR1 is SNHLY and CDR2 is FYNNEI in the germline V gene. In the original workflow: Estimates of nucleated cell counts were drawn from the amplification of reference gene primers. The protocol was immunoSEQ multiplex PCR, while the TCRdb copy is restricted to in-frame clones and leaves out a portion. V and J calls and clone size are those listed in that table; D and trimming were worked out from the DNA. Among 150,000 to 200,000 clones listed, 82% were seen once.

The sequence derives from a woman in her forties with COVID-19, enrolled during active disease. Sequenced sample: peripheral blood. The chain recombines TRBV2 with TRBJ1-2; the D is unclear. In nucleotides, the CDR3 is TGTGCCAGCAGTGAAGCCGCCACCGCGGGCGGCTACACCTTC. Its translation: CASSEAATAGGYTF.